Following are 6 T cell receptor beta chains from one sample sequenced in a study of T-cell memory formation after mild COVID-19. TCRdb processed the 5' RACE reads anew with MiXCR; each CDR3 protein has one entry. The sample holds 40,000 to 60,000 distinct CDR3 sequences; approximately 12% are singletons and the top ten take about 25%. Sample: PBMCs or a T cell subset sorted from them (not recorded which). These receptors all come from a man between 18 and 35 years old who had mild COVID-19 (a few samples of this study predate the infection). Cell type and time point are not known.

This clonotype was recorded many times. V usage is TRBV9 and J usage is TRBJ2-3; TRBD1 aligns across 9 bases. Unmatched junction bases numbered 6, after V lost 3 bases and J lost 4 bases. In germline, CDR1 is SGDLS, CDR2 YYNGEE. The CDR3 length is 15 residues. In DNA, the CDR3 is TGTGCCAGCAGCGGGGACAGGGCGGGGGCAGATACGCAGTATTTT. Its protein is CASSGDRAGADTQYF.

This clonotype came up many times. The J gene is TRBJ2-5, the V gene TRBV12-3 or TRBV12-4; unclear D gene. This CDR3 is built from 11 residues. Trimming cost V 2 bases and J 5 bases, with 3 bases left between them. For the CDR3, the DNA is TGTGCCAGCAGTTTATACGAGACCCAGTACTTC. This sequence encodes CASSLYETQYF.

Only a few counts were recorded for this clonotype. This chain uses TRBV28 with TRBJ2-5; the D call may be TRBD1 or TRBD2 (5 bases each). This CDR3 comprises 14 residues. From germline, CDR1 is MDHEN and CDR2 SYDVKM. The V and J ends lost 6 bases and 2 bases respectively, with 13 bases between them. CDR3: CASRPPGPQETQYF. In DNA form, the CDR3 reads TGTGCCAGCAGACCTCCGGGACCGCAAGAGACCCAGTACTTC.

This clonotype was observed a few times. This chain joins TRBV5-4 and TRBJ2-3; 11 positions agree with TRBD2. Germline CDR1 and CDR2: SGHNT and YYREEE (reference sequence). This CDR3 contains 16 residues. Trimming at V came to 1 base and at J to 2 bases, leaving 3 bases not matched to a gene. CDR3 DNA sequence: TGTGCCAGCAGCTTGAAACTAGCGGGGGCCACAGATACGCAGTATTTT. Amino acid sequence: CASSLKLAGATDTQYF. Together with reference TRBV5-4 and TRBJ2-3, the CDR3 gives the full variable domain: ETGVTQSPTHLIKTRGQQVTLRCSSQSGHNTVSWYQQALGQGPQFIFQYYREEENGRGNFPPRFSGLQFPNYSSELNVNALELDDSALYLCASSLKLAGATDTQYFGPGTRLTVL.

The V gene is TRBV5-1, the J gene TRBJ2-7; 14 positions match TRBD2. Looked up from germline, CDR1 is SGHRS and CDR2 is YFSETQ. The CDR3 has 16 residues. J lost 2 bases, V lost 4 bases, and 5 bases had no gene match. CDR3 in amino acids: CASSPGLAGGPYEQYF. In DNA form, the CDR3 reads TGCGCCAGCAGCCCTGGACTAGCGGGAGGACCCTACGAGCAGTACTTC. The full variable domain, completed using reference TRBV5-1 and TRBJ2-7, is KAGVTQTPRYLIKTRGQQVTLSCSPISGHRSVSWYQQTPGQGLQFLFEYFSETQRNKGNFPGRFSGRQFSNSRSEMNVSTLELGDSALYLCASSPGLAGGPYEQYFGPGTRLTVT.

This clonotype was seen repeatedly, ten times or more. The DNA of the CDR3 is TGTGCCAGCAGCTTAGGATTCCAAGACCTCCACTTT. It encodes CASSLGFQDLHF. This sequence joins TRBV7-2 and TRBJ1-6; D is unclear. The CDR3 is 12 amino acids. Germline V lookup: CDR1 SGHTA, CDR2 FQGNSA. Trimming removed 1 base from V and 15 bases from J, with 10 bases in between. Together with reference TRBV7-2 and TRBJ1-6, the CDR3 gives the full variable domain: GAGVSQSPSNKVTEKGKDVELRCDPISGHTALYWYRQSLGQGLEFLIYFQGNSAPDKSGLPSDRFSAERTGGSVSTLTIQRTQQEDSAVYLCASSLGFQDLHFGNGTRLTVT.